A single sample is the source of the 17 T cell receptor beta chains below, sequenced in a study of identical twins. TCRdb ran MiXCR on the 5' RACE reads and lists one entry per CDR3 protein. The table has 690,000 or so distinct CDR3 sequences, 8.6% seen once. This same sample was also part of a study on yellow fever vaccine responses in identical twins.

The material sequenced was PBMCs. The origin of the receptors is a woman under 30 in good health.

This clonotype has a handful of counts. V usage is TRBV28 and J usage is TRBJ2-7; perhaps TRBD2 as D (6 bases). The CDR3 extends over 14 amino acids. Germline assignment: CDR1 MDHEN and CDR2 SYDVKM. The V end was cut by 5 bases, the J end by 3 bases, with 14 bases between. DNA of the CDR3: TGTGCCAGCAGTCCTCAGGGAGGTCGCTACGAGCAGTACTTC. Translated, it gives CASSPQGGRYEQYF.

The rearrangement uses TRBV5-6 and TRBJ2-1; D might be TRBD2 (6 bases). CDR1 and CDR2 (germline): SGHDT, YYEEEE. Trimming shortened V by 1 base and J by 5 bases, and 10 bases separated the two germline ends. The CDR3 sequence is 14 residues long. CDR3 DNA sequence: TGTGCCAGCAGCTTGATTAGCGGCGACAATGAGCAGTTCTTC. It yields the protein CASSLISGDNEQFF.

The CDR3 loop is CASSLRTRRHEQYF. In DNA form, the CDR3 reads TGTGCCAGCAGCTTACGGACCCGCCGACACGAGCAGTACTTC. The chain is built from TRBV11-2 and TRBJ2-7, with D unresolved. CDR1 is SGHAT, CDR2 FQNNGV, per germline. V lost 2 bases and J 5 bases, leaving 13 bases between the germline ends. The CDR3 length is 14 residues.

This clonotype was detected ten times or more. This sequence joins TRBV5-1 and TRBJ2-7, with D possibly being TRBD2 (6 bases). Trimming took off 4 bases at V and 3 bases at J, with 11 bases between the two ends. From germline, CDR1 is SGHRS and CDR2 YFSETQ. There are 13 residues in the CDR3. CDR3 residues: CASSPGTYYEQYF. CDR3 DNA sequence: TGCGCCAGCAGCCCAGGGACTTACTACGAGCAGTACTTC.

The chain couples TRBV24-1 to TRBJ2-1, with D maybe TRBD2 (6 bases). Trimming took off 4 bases at V and 0 bases at J, with 18 bases between the two ends. Looked up from germline, CDR1 is KGHDR and CDR2 is SFDVKD. The CDR3 is 18 residues long. The CDR3 loop reads CATSDPTGLKSSYNEQFF. CDR3 DNA sequence: TGTGCCACCAGTGACCCGACTGGACTAAAGAGCTCCTACAATGAGCAGTTCTTC.

This clonotype was detected many times. The chain uses TRBV12-3 or TRBV12-4 and TRBJ1-5; D unresolved. The CDR3 is made up of 12 amino acids. Trimming took 6 bases from V and 4 from J, leaving 7 bases between them. CDR3 protein: CASRRENQPQHF. The CDR3 coding sequence is TGTGCCAGCAGACGGGAGAATCAGCCCCAGCATTTT.

This clonotype showed up many times. The chain is built from TRBV2 and TRBJ2-1; TRBD2 matches 10 bases. Germline V gives CDR1 SNHLY, CDR2 FYNNEI. The CDR3 covers 15 residues. Trimming took 3 bases from V and 6 from J; bases not matched to a gene: 5. Here the CDR3 reads CASSDLAGAINEQFF. DNA for the CDR3: TGTGCCAGCAGTGATCTAGCGGGAGCCATCAATGAGCAGTTCTTC.

This clonotype was seen ten or more times. The chain is built from TRBV12-5 and TRBJ2-1; D not certain. CDR1 is LGHNT, CDR2 FRNRAP, per germline. Trimming cost V 1 base and J 4 bases, with 26 bases left between them. CDR3 length equals 20 residues. Written as DNA, the CDR3 is TGTGCTAGTGGTTTGGGACTCTCCATCAGTGGCGCCCCCCGATACAATGAGCAGTTCTTC. This sequence encodes CASGLGLSISGAPRYNEQFF.

This clonotype has just a few counts. The chain combines TRBV20-1 with TRBJ2-3, with a possible D match to TRBD2 (6 bases). CDR3 length equals 14 residues. Per germline, CDR1 DFQATT and CDR2 SNEGSKA (reference sequence). Between the trimmed V and J ends, which lost 1 base and 2 bases, there was a span of 10 bases. The CDR3 DNA sequence: TGCAGTGCTAGAGTTTGGGGGGTCACAGATACGCAGTATTTT. Protein sequence: CSARVWGVTDTQYF.

The table lists this clonotype with a few counts. This sequence joins TRBV24-1 and TRBJ2-1, with D hard to call. Germline V lookup: CDR1 KGHDR, CDR2 SFDVKD. The CDR3 spans 11 residues. Trimming took 0 bases from V and 8 from J, leaving 1 base between them. The chain's CDR3 is CATSDLDEQFF. For the CDR3, the DNA is TGTGCCACCAGTGATTTGGATGAGCAGTTCTTC.

For the CDR3, the DNA is TGTGCCAGCAGTAAAATGGGGTCAGGCGGAGCGGTTTCCTACGAGCAGTACTTC. It encodes CASSKMGSGGAVSYEQYF. The rearrangement links TRBV6-2 or TRBV6-3 to TRBJ2-7, with a possible D match to TRBD2 (5 bases). This CDR3 region has 18 residues. V lost 5 bases to trimming and J lost 1 base, with 24 bases between them. Per the germline V gene, CDR1 is MNHEY and CDR2 is SVGEGT.

This clonotype was seen only a few times. V gene TRBV7-9 combines with J gene TRBJ2-1; TRBD2 agrees at 12 bases. Per germline, CDR1 SEHNR and CDR2 FQNEAQ (reference sequence). The CDR3 spans 15 residues. Trimming removed 5 bases from V and 5 bases from J; junction bases left unmatched: 4. CDR3 region: CASSKLAGGDNEQFF. For the CDR3, the DNA is TGTGCCAGCAGCAAACTAGCGGGGGGTGACAATGAGCAGTTCTTC.

This clonotype was detected ten times or more. V and J are TRBV5-1 and TRBJ2-3, with D uncertain. In germline, CDR1 is SGHRS, CDR2 YFSETQ. The CDR3 runs 17 residues. Trimming removed 0 bases at V and 3 bases at J, with 17 bases between. CDR3 in amino acids: CASSLGTSPMATDTQYF. The CDR3 DNA reads TGCGCCAGCAGCTTGGGAACCTCCCCCATGGCGACAGATACGCAGTATTTT. Looking up the rest from reference TRBV5-1 and TRBJ2-3 gives the full variable domain: KAGVTQTPRYLIKTRGQQVTLSCSPISGHRSVSWYQQTPGQGLQFLFEYFSETQRNKGNFPGRFSGRQFSNSRSEMNVSTLELGDSALYLCASSLGTSPMATDTQYFGPGTRLTVL.

This clonotype has just a few counts. The chain couples TRBV11-2 to TRBJ2-6; no clear D gene. The CDR3 runs to 15 residues. Trimming stripped 1 base from V and 1 base from J, with 5 bases between. CDR1 and CDR2 from the germline V gene are SGHAT and FQNNGV. The CDR3 sequence: CASSLVLSGANVLTF. The CDR3 DNA is TGTGCCAGCAGCTTAGTTCTTTCTGGGGCCAACGTCCTGACTTTC.

V gene TRBV24-1 combines with J gene TRBJ2-3; D gene ambiguous. Germline CDR1 KGHDR, CDR2 SFDVKD. Trimming cost V 1 base and J 6 bases, with 7 bases left between them. The CDR3 has 13 residues. This CDR3 is CATSDFYRDTQYF. In DNA, the CDR3 is TGTGCCACCAGTGATTTTTACCGGGATACGCAGTATTTT.

This chain connects TRBV6-6 to TRBJ2-1; TRBD2 might be the D (6 bases). V was trimmed by 4 bases and J by 6 bases, leaving 7 bases between them. The CDR3 contains 12 residues. Germline-derived CDR1 and CDR2 are MNHNY and SVGAGI (reference sequence). The CDR3, as DNA: TGTGCCAGCAGTTGGGGGGTCAATGAGCAGTTCTTC. It encodes CASSWGVNEQFF.

The chain carries TRBV27 and TRBJ2-7; 9 bases are a match to TRBD2. The V gene's germline CDR1 is MNHEY and CDR2 SMNVEV (reference sequence). This CDR3 comprises 15 residues. Unmatched junction bases numbered 13, after V lost 8 bases and J lost 5 bases. The CDR3 DNA reads TGTGCCAGCGGGGTACTAGGCGGGGGGGCGAACGAGCAGTACTTC. Translating it yields CASGVLGGGANEQYF.